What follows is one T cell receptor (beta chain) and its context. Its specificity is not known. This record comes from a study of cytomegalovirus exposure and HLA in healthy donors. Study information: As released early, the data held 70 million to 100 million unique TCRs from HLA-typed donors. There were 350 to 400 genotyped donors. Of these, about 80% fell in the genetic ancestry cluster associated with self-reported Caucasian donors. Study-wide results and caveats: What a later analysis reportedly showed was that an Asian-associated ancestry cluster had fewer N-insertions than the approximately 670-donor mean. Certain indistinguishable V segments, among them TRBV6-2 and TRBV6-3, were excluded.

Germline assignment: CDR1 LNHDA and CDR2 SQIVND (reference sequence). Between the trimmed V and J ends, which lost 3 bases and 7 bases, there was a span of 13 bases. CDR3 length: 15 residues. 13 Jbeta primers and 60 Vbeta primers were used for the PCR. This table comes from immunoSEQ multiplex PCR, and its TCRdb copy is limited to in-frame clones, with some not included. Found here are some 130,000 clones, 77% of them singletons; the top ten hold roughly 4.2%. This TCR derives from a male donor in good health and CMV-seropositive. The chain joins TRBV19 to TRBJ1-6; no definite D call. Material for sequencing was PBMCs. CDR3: CASSINRGGNSPLHF. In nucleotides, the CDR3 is TGTGCCAGTAGTATCAATCGGGGTGGGAATTCACCCCTCCACTTT.